The sequence of this TCR beta chain was determined in a study of T cells in Graves' hyperthyroidism and ophthalmopathy. The study, taken as a whole, reports: Progression to ophthalmopathy was predicted a median of 6.5 months early.

This clonotype was seen only a few times. The antigen is unknown. This CDR3 contains 16 residues. Per germline, CDR1 SGDLS and CDR2 YYNGEE. The germline V and J ends were trimmed by 2 bases and 0 bases, with 14 bases remaining between them. There were TCR beta CDR3 regions amplified from RNA transcripts. The HTBI primer set drove a first-round RT-PCR of the TCR CDR3. TCRdb reanalysed the multiplex PCR reads using MiXCR and keeps one entry per CDR3 protein. The sample records around 350,000 distinct CDR3 sequences, 20% to 25% being singletons. J is TRBJ2-5 and V is TRBV9; no clear D. Sequenced input: blood. This receptor was taken from a man aged 50-59 years with Graves' hyperthyroidism. DNA of the CDR3: TGTGCCAGCAGCGTTTCCCCGTCCTTGGACCAAGAGACCCAGTACTTC. Its protein product is CASSVSPSLDQETQYF.